A selection of T cell receptor beta chains follows, all from one sample in a study of cytomegalovirus exposure and HLA in healthy donors. Profiling relied on immunoSEQ multiplex PCR, and the TCRdb table lists in-frame clones only, not all of them. The sample shows under 150,000 clones, less than 80% of them seen only once. What was sequenced was PBMCs. The receptors stem from a woman aged 45-65 years in good health and CMV-seropositive. The CDR3 runs from the conserved cysteine through the conserved F or W. The D gene is left open where the match is weak. Clone size is shown for a subset of rows, as once, few, many or a class of expanded clone.

clone_size	v_call	j_call	d_call	cdr3_aa	cdr3_nt
-	TRBV19	TRBJ2-7	-	CASTQSPGSFYEQYF	TGTGCCAGTACCCAGTCCCCCGGGTCATTCTACGAGCAGTACTTC
once	TRBV20-1	TRBJ2-1	-	CSAHRNEQFF	TGCAGTGCCCACAGGAATGAGCAGTTCTTC
-	TRBV6-6	TRBJ1-2	TRBD1	CASILERTGYGYTF	TGTGCCAGCATTCTGGAGCGGACAGGGTATGGCTACACCTTC
few	TRBV5-4	TRBJ2-3	TRBD2	CASIDPGGGDSDTQYF	TGTGCCAGCATCGATCCGGGCGGGGGGGATTCGGATACGCAGTATTTT
-	TRBV16	TRBJ1-1	-	CASSPSGGATEAFF	TGTGCCAGCAGCCCTTCTGGGGGGGCGACTGAAGCTTTCTTT
-	TRBV7-9	TRBJ1-5	-	CASSRGEQPQHF	TGTGCCAGCAGCCGTGGGGAGCAGCCCCAGCATTTT
once	TRBV6-1	TRBJ1-1	-	CASTEGSFGGTEAFF	TGTGCCAGCACTGAAGGGTCATTCGGGGGCACTGAAGCTTTCTTT
-	TRBV11-2	TRBJ2-1	TRBD2	CASRNWGGVGNEQFF	TGTGCCAGCAGAAACTGGGGGGGGGTCGGGAATGAGCAGTTCTTC
few	TRBV4-1	TRBJ1-4	-	CASSPNAGTNEKLFF	TGCGCCAGCAGCCCCAACGCGGGGACTAATGAAAAACTGTTTTTT
once	TRBV7-3	TRBJ2-1	-	CASSLGQGGHEQFF	TGTGCCAGCAGCTTGGGGCAGGGCGGTCATGAGCAGTTCTTC
few	TRBV12-1	TRBJ2-5	-	CASRLDGETEHQETQYF	TGTGCCAGCAGACTGGACGGAGAGACAGAACACCAAGAGACCCAGTACTTC
few	TRBV5-4	TRBJ2-7	TRBD1	CASSPRDRALDEQYF	TGTGCCAGCAGCCCCCGGGACAGGGCTTTGGACGAGCAGTACTTC
-	TRBV28	TRBJ2-1	TRBD1	CASSLFRQGWYNEQFF	TGTGCCAGCAGTTTATTCCGACAGGGCTGGTACAATGAGCAGTTCTTC
-	TRBV27	TRBJ1-2	TRBD1	CASSLGTGTYGYTF	TGTGCCAGCAGTTTAGGGACAGGCACATACGGCTACACCTTC
few	TRBV7-8	TRBJ2-3	-	CASSSFTYTDTQYF	TGTGCCAGCAGCTCCTTTACCTACACAGATACGCAGTATTTT
-	TRBV28	TRBJ2-5	-	CASGSQGQGNQETQYF	TGTGCCAGCGGGTCACAGGGTCAAGGAAACCAAGAGACCCAGTACTTC
-	TRBV6-5	TRBJ2-6	-	CASSYTASSGANVLTF	TGTGCCAGCAGTTACACCGCGAGCTCTGGGGCCAACGTCCTGACTTTC
-	TRBV11-2	TRBJ2-1	-	CASSLDLWRQGNEQFF	TGTGCCAGCAGCTTAGATCTTTGGAGGCAGGGGAATGAGCAGTTCTTC
few	TRBV27	TRBJ1-6	-	CASSWGASSYNSPLHF	TGTGCCAGCAGTTGGGGCGCGAGCTCCTATAATTCACCCCTCCACTTT
-	TRBV5-1	TRBJ1-4	TRBD1	CASSSGQGATTNEKLFF	TGCGCCAGCAGCTCGGGTCAGGGGGCGACGACTAATGAAAAACTGTTTTTT
-	TRBV5-8	TRBJ2-2	-	CASSRIVRVELFF	TGTGCCAGCAGCAGAATAGTTCGGGTGGAGCTGTTTTTT
-	TRBV18	TRBJ1-6	-	CASSPTRGHFNSPLHF	TGTGCCAGCTCACCTACCCGGGGACATTTTAATTCACCCCTCCACTTT
-	TRBV9	TRBJ1-6	-	CASSEGWESISSPLHF	TGTGCCAGCAGCGAGGGATGGGAGTCGATTAGTTCACCCCTCCACTTT
-	TRBV7-8	TRBJ1-2	-	CASSYNAGFNYGYTF	TGTGCCAGCAGTTACAATGCGGGGTTTAACTATGGCTACACCTTC
-	TRBV25-1	TRBJ2-1	TRBD1	CASSDQGAFDNEQFF	TGTGCCAGCAGTGATCAGGGGGCATTCGATAATGAGCAGTTCTTC
-	TRBV6-5	TRBJ1-6	TRBD1	CASSYSRTGANSPLHF	TGTGCCAGCAGTTACTCACGGACAGGGGCTAATTCACCCCTCCACTTT
few	TRBV27	TRBJ1-5	-	CASSRTGYSNQPQHF	TGTGCCAGCAGTCGCACAGGGTATAGCAATCAGCCCCAGCATTTT
-	TRBV2	TRBJ2-4	-	CASSEWGLESIQYF	TGTGCCAGCAGTGAATGGGGGCTGGAGTCCATTCAGTACTTC
-	TRBV6-1	TRBJ2-5	-	CASRVIGQETQYF	TGTGCCAGCAGGGTTATCGGCCAAGAGACCCAGTACTTC
-	TRBV7-2	TRBJ1-1	-	CASSPSGGTAEAFF	TGTGCCAGCAGCCCCTCGGGGGGGACGGCTGAAGCTTTCTTT
-	TRBV30	TRBJ2-7	-	CAWNEQGYEQYF	TGTGCCTGGAATGAACAGGGCTACGAGCAGTACTTC
few	TRBV11-3	TRBJ1-1	TRBD1	CASSKDREAEAFF	TGTGCCAGCAGCAAGGACAGGGAGGCTGAAGCTTTCTTT
-	TRBV9	TRBJ2-7	TRBD2	CASSLSGGPSYEQYF	TGTGCCAGCAGTCTTAGCGGGGGGCCCTCCTACGAGCAGTACTTC
-	TRBV7-3	TRBJ1-2	-	CASSPSAGDGYTF	TGTGCCAGCAGCCCCTCCGCTGGAGATGGCTACACCTTC
-	TRBV30	TRBJ2-3	-	CAWSVFVAERRDTQYF	TGTGCCTGGAGTGTATTCGTGGCAGAGAGGCGGGATACGCAGTATTTT
-	TRBV7-9	TRBJ2-7	TRBD2	CASSLRGAYEQYF	TGTGCCAGCAGCTTACGGGGGGCCTACGAGCAGTACTTC
-	TRBV7-9	TRBJ1-2	-	CASSSAGRGLDGYTF	TGTGCCAGCAGCTCGGCGGGCCGGGGGTTAGATGGCTACACCTTC
-	TRBV15	TRBJ2-3	TRBD2	CATSRGLAGRDTQYF	TGTGCCACCAGCAGGGGACTAGCGGGGCGAGATACGCAGTATTTT
-	TRBV7-6	TRBJ2-7	TRBD1	CASSSRDSYEQYF	TGTGCCAGCAGCTCCCGGGACAGCTACGAGCAGTACTTC
-	TRBV7-2	TRBJ2-5	-	CASSPGKETQYF	TGTGCCAGCAGCCCAGGAAAAGAGACCCAGTACTTC
once	TRBV4-2	TRBJ2-5	TRBD2	CASSQDPRGKAGETQYF	TGTGCCAGCAGCCAAGATCCGCGGGGAAAAGCGGGGGAGACCCAGTACTTC
-	TRBV10-3	TRBJ2-7	TRBD1	CATNPGQGAFEQYF	TGTGCCACCAACCCGGGACAGGGGGCTTTCGAGCAGTACTTC
-	TRBV27	TRBJ2-7	TRBD2	CASSWRGAGEQYF	TGTGCCAGCTCTTGGCGGGGGGCGGGCGAGCAGTACTTC
few	TRBV7-2	TRBJ1-1	-	CASSLEAGTNTEAFF	TGTGCCAGCAGCTTAGAGGCGGGTACTAACACTGAAGCTTTCTTT
-	TRBV29-1	TRBJ2-7	TRBD1	CSVFRDRGPLEQYF	TGCAGCGTCTTCCGGGACAGGGGGCCCCTCGAGCAGTACTTC
-	TRBV5-1	TRBJ1-6	-	CASSPDSPTGSPLHF	TGCGCCAGCAGCCCTGACAGCCCCACGGGTTCACCCCTCCACTTT
-	TRBV7-2	TRBJ2-3	TRBD2	CASSVMASGGPDTQYF	TGTGCCAGCAGCGTTATGGCTAGCGGGGGGCCAGATACGCAGTATTTT
-	TRBV5-5	TRBJ2-7	TRBD2	CASSLGGGESYEQYF	TGTGCCAGCAGCTTGGGCGGGGGGGAATCCTACGAGCAGTACTTC
-	TRBV19	TRBJ1-2	TRBD1	CASSGTVSNYGYTF	TGTGCCAGTAGTGGGACAGTTTCTAACTATGGCTACACCTTC
-	TRBV4-2	TRBJ1-1	-	CASSQDASGNTEAFF	TGTGCCAGCAGCCAAGATGCGTCGGGGAACACTGAAGCTTTCTTT
once	TRBV18	TRBJ1-1	TRBD1	CASSPATTGGYTEAFF	TGTGCCAGCTCACCTGCCACCACAGGGGGGTACACTGAAGCTTTCTTT
few	TRBV18	TRBJ1-2	TRBD1	CASSPGGQFYGYTF	TGTGCCAGCTCACCTGGGGGACAGTTTTATGGCTACACCTTC
-	TRBV2	TRBJ2-1	-	CASSGETSAYNEQFF	TGTGCCAGCAGTGGAGAGACAAGTGCATACAATGAGCAGTTCTTC
few	TRBV5-4	TRBJ2-7	TRBD2	CASSWGGREQYF	TGTGCCAGCAGCTGGGGCGGGAGGGAGCAGTACTTC
-	TRBV7-8	TRBJ2-1	TRBD2	CASSSLLTSGGHNEQFF	TGTGCCAGCAGCTCTCTACTGACTAGCGGGGGCCACAATGAGCAGTTCTTC
-	TRBV6-6	TRBJ1-1	TRBD1	CASSPGGTEAFF	TGTGCCAGCAGCCCAGGGGGCACTGAAGCTTTCTTT
-	TRBV6-5	TRBJ1-4	-	CASSYGGTNEKLFF	TGTGCCAGCAGTTACGGGGGGACTAATGAAAAACTGTTTTTT
-	TRBV4-2	TRBJ2-5	-	CASGQDFGETQYF	TGTGCCAGCGGCCAAGATTTCGGGGAGACCCAGTACTTC
-	TRBV27	TRBJ2-7	TRBD1	CASRSSGGGLYEQYF	TGTGCCAGCAGGTCTTCAGGGGGCGGCCTCTACGAGCAGTACTTC
once	TRBV5-4	TRBJ2-7	-	CASSSRQSSYEQYF	TGTGCCAGCAGCTCGAGACAGAGCTCCTACGAGCAGTACTTC